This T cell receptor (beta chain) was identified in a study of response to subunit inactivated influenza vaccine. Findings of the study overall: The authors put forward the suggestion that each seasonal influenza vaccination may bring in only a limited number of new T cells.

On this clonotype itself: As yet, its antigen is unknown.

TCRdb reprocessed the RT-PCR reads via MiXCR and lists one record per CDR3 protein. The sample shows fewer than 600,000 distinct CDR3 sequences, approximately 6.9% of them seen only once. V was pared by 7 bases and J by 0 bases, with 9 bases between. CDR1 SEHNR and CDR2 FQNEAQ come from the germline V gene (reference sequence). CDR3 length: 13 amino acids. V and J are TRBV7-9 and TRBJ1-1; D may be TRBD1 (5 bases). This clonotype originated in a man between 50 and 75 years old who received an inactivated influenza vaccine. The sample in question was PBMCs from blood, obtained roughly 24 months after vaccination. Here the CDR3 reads CASTKGVNTEAFF. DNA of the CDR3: TGTGCCAGCACTAAAGGGGTGAACACTGAAGCTTTCTTT.